The 12 T cell receptor beta chains given below trace back to one sample, sequenced in a study of identical twins. One entry per CDR3 protein, called by TCRdb with MiXCR from the 5' RACE reads. Of about 700,000 distinct CDR3 sequences in the sample, over 8.5% were seen once. These data are also associated with another study on yellow fever vaccine responses in identical twins.

Specimen: PBMCs. The receptors stem from a woman aged 18-29 years in good health.

This clonotype appeared many times. The chain employs TRBV27 and TRBJ1-2; D is uncertain. Trimming pared 5 bases from V and 8 bases from J, leaving 21 bases between. The CDR3 covers 15 residues. Germline V gene sequence: CDR1 MNHEY, CDR2 SMNVEV (reference sequence). CDR3 region: CASSDPRGGLEGYTF. CDR3 bases: TGTGCCAGCAGTGACCCCCGGGGAGGCCTAGAGGGCTACACCTTC.

J is TRBJ1-5 and V is TRBV2, with 8 bases aligning to TRBD1. This CDR3 is built from 16 residues. V was pared by 4 bases and J by 5 bases, with 10 bases of the junction left unmatched. Germline V gives CDR1 SNHLY, CDR2 FYNNEI. For the CDR3, the DNA is TGTGCCAGCAGTGGCGCCCAAGACAGGGGTGATCAGCCCCAGCATTTT. Its protein product is CASSGAQDRGDQPQHF.

The V and J genes are TRBV20-1 and TRBJ2-4, with a weak D call TRBD2 (5 bases). V was trimmed by 1 base and J by 0 bases, leaving 7 bases between them. Germline CDR1 DFQATT, CDR2 SNEGSKA (reference sequence). This CDR3 is 14 amino acids long. For the CDR3, the DNA is TGCAGTGCTAGAGCCGGGAAAGCCAAAAACATTCAGTACTTC. Its protein is CSARAGKAKNIQYF.

V usage is TRBV3-1 and J usage is TRBJ2-3; D remains unclear. This CDR3 is built from 15 residues. Germline CDR1 reads LGHDT; CDR2 reads YNNKEL (reference sequence). V was cut by 6 bases and J by 0 bases, with 13 bases left in between. The chain's CDR3 is CASSLTVLSTDTQYF. For the CDR3, the DNA is TGTGCCAGCAGTCTTACCGTTTTAAGCACAGATACGCAGTATTTT.

The chain carries TRBV24-1 and TRBJ2-2; tentative D call: TRBD1 (6 bases). The CDR3 sequence is 13 residues long. V lost 8 bases to trimming and J lost 1 base, with 7 bases between them. Germline assignment: CDR1 KGHDR and CDR2 SFDVKD. The CDR3 loop is CATMDRNTGELFF. The DNA of the CDR3 is TGTGCCACCATGGACAGGAACACCGGGGAGCTGTTTTTT.

This clonotype came up many times. The CDR3 DNA follows: TGTGCCAGCAGCTTAGCTCCCGGCCCCCTCTACGAGCAGTACTTC. Translating gives CASSLAPGPLYEQYF. This rearrangement joins TRBV11-2 to TRBJ2-7; D gene ambiguous. Germline loops: CDR1 SGHAT, CDR2 FQNNGV. The CDR3 is 15 amino acids. The germline V and J ends were trimmed by 1 base and 3 bases, with 13 bases remaining between them.

This clonotype was counted only a few times. The chain has TRBV20-1 and TRBJ2-1, with D perhaps matching TRBD2 (5 bases). V was pared by 3 bases and J by 7 bases, with 22 bases between. Germline CDR1 and CDR2: DFQATT and SNEGSKA (reference sequence). The CDR3 covers 16 residues. DNA for the CDR3: TGCAGTGCTAGTAGTCTGATAGGGCTAGCAAGTAATGAGCAGTTCTTC. Its protein product is CSASSLIGLASNEQFF.

This clonotype was seen repeatedly, ten times or more. The CDR3 region is CASSQGLGGPGEQFF. CDR3 DNA: TGTGCCAGCAGCCAAGGGCTAGGGGGGCCGGGTGAGCAGTTCTTC. The genes are TRBV3-1 and TRBJ2-1; TRBD1 or TRBD2 may be the D gene (6 bases each). Trimming removed 1 base at V and 9 bases at J, with 16 bases between. CDR1 is LGHDT, CDR2 YNNKEL, per germline (reference sequence). This CDR3 is 15 amino acids long.

On this clonotype itself: This may stem from a read error, because a much larger clone lies one nucleotide away. The chain has TRBV19 and TRBJ1-1; D is unclear. CDR1 and CDR2 (germline): LNHDA, SQIVND (reference sequence). This CDR3 comprises 14 residues. The CDR3 DNA follows: TGTGCCAGTAGTATAGATACCAGGAACACTGAAGTTTTCTTT. Translated, it gives CASSIDTRNTEVFF.

The CDR3 loop is CASSSGYTGELFF. CDR3 in DNA: TGTGCCAGCAGCTCGGGGTACACCGGGGAGCTGTTTTTT. The chain joins TRBV7-2 to TRBJ2-2; the D gene is possibly TRBD2 (5 bases). V was cut by 4 bases and J by 3 bases, with 6 bases left in between. Germline V lookup: CDR1 SGHTA, CDR2 FQGNSA. The CDR3 contains 13 residues.

This clonotype has a handful of counts. This sequence joins TRBV27 and TRBJ2-6; D unresolved. The length of the CDR3 is 17 residues. The V end lost 2 bases, the J end lost 0 bases, and 11 bases lay between the germline ends. Per the germline V gene, CDR1 is MNHEY and CDR2 is SMNVEV (reference sequence). CDR3 region: CASSLGWPHSGANVLTF. The DNA for the CDR3 is TGTGCCAGCAGTTTAGGGTGGCCTCACTCTGGGGCCAACGTCCTGACTTTC.

This chain connects TRBV20-1 to TRBJ2-4; D uncertain. Germline V CDR1 and CDR2: DFQATT, SNEGSKA (reference sequence). V lost 0 bases to trimming and J lost 0 bases, with 12 bases between them. CDR3 length: 16 residues. The CDR3 here is CSARDPDIVAKNIQYF. The CDR3 DNA follows: TGCAGTGCTAGAGATCCCGACATAGTAGCCAAAAACATTCAGTACTTC.